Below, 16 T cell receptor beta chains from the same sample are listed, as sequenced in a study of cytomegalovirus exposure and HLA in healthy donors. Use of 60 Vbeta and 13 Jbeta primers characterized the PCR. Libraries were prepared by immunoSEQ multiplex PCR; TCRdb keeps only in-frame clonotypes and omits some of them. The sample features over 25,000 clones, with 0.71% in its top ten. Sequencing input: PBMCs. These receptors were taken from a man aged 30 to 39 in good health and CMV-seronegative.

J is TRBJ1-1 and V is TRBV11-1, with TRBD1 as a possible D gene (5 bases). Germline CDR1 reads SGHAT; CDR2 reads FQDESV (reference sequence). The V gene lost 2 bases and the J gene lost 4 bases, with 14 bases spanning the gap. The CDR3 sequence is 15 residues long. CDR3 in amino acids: CASSLLGRGRTEAFF. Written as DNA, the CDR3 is TGTGCCAGCAGCTTACTGGGGAGGGGCCGCACTGAAGCTTTCTTT.

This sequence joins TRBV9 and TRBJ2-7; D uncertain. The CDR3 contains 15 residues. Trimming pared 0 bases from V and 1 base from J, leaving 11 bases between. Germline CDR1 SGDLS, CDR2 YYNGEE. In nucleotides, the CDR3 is TGTGCCAGCAGCGTAGACTTCCCGGTTTCCTACGAGCAGTACTTC. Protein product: CASSVDFPVSYEQYF.

The CDR3 here is CSVGGQPAFF. CDR3 in DNA: TGCAGCGTGGGGGGACAGCCAGCTTTCTTT. J is TRBJ1-1 and V is TRBV29-1, with TRBD1 matching 7 bases. The CDR3 has 10 residues. CDR1 and CDR2 from the germline V gene are SQVTM and ANQGSEA. Trimming took 6 bases from V and 10 from J; bases not matched to a gene: 5.

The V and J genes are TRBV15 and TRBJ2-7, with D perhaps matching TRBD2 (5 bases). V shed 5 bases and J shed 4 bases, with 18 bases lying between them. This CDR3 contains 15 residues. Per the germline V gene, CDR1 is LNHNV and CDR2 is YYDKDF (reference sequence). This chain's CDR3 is CATSGNPGVFYEQYF. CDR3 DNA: TGTGCCACCAGCGGAAACCCCGGGGTTTTTTACGAGCAGTACTTC.

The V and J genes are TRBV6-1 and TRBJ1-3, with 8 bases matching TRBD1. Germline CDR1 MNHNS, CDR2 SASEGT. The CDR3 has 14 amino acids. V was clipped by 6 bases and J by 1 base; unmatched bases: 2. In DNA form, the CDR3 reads TGTGCCAGCAGCAGGGGGCAATCTGGAAACACCATATATTTT. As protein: CASSRGQSGNTIYF.

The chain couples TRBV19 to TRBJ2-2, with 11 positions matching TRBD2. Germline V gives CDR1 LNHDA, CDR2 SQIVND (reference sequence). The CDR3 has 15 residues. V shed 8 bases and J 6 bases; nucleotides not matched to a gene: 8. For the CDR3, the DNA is TGTGCCAGTCATACTAGCGGGAGACAAGCCGGGGAGCTGTTTTTT. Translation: CASHTSGRQAGELFF.

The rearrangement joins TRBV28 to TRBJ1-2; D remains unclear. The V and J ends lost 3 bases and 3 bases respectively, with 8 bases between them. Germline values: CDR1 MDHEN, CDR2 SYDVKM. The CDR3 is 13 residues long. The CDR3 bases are TGTGCCAGCAGTTTGGCGGATTACTATGGCTACACCTTC. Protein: CASSLADYYGYTF.

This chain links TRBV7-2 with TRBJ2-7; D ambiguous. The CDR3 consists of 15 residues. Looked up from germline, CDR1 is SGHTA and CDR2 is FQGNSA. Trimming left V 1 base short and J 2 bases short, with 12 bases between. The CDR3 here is CASSLDSLVPYEQYF. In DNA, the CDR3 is TGTGCCAGCAGCTTAGACAGCCTGGTCCCCTACGAGCAGTACTTC.

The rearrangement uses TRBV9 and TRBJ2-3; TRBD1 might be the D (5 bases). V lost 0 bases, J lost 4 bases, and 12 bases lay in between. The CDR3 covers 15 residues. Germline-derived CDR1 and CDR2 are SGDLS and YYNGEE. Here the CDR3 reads CASSVVGLVPDTQYF. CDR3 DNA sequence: TGTGCCAGCAGCGTAGTGGGGCTAGTACCAGATACGCAGTATTTT.

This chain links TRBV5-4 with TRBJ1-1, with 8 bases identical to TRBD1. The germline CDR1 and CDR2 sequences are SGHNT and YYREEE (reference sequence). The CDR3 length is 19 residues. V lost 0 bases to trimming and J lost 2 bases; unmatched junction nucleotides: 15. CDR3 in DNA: TGTGCCAGCAGCTTGGATTTTGCGGCAGGGGGCCTCTATAACACTGAAGCTTTCTTT. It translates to CASSLDFAAGGLYNTEAFF.

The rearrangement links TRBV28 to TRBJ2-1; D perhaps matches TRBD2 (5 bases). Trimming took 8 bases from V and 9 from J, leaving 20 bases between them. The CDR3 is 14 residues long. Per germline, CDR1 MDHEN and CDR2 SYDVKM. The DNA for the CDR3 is TGTGCCAGCTCCAATCACGGGGAATGGGGTGAGCAGTTCTTC. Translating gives CASSNHGEWGEQFF.

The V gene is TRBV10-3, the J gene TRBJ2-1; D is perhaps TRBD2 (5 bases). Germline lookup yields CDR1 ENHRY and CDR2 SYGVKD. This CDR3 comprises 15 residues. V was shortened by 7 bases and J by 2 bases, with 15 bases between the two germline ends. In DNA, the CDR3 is TGTGCCATCACTACGGACTCCCCCACCTACAATGAGCAGTTCTTC. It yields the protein CAITTDSPTYNEQFF.

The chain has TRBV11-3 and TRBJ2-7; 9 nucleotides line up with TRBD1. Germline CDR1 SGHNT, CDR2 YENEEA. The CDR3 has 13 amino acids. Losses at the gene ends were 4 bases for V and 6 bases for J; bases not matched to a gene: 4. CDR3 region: CASSSDRGFEQYF. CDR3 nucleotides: TGTGCCAGCAGCTCCGACAGGGGGTTCGAGCAGTACTTC.

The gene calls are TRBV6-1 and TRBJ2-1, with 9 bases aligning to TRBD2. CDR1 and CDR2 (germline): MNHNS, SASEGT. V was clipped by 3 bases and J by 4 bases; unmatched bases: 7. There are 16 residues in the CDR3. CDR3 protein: CASSEGWLAGYNEQFF. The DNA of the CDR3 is TGTGCCAGCAGTGAGGGTTGGCTAGCGGGGTACAATGAGCAGTTCTTC.

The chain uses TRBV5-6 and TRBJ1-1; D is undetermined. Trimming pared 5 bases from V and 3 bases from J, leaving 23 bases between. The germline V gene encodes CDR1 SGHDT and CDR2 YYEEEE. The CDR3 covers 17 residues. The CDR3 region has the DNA TGTGCCAGCAGTCGGTACGAGGGTTCCCCCATCGACACTGAAGCTTTCTTT. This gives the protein CASSRYEGSPIDTEAFF.

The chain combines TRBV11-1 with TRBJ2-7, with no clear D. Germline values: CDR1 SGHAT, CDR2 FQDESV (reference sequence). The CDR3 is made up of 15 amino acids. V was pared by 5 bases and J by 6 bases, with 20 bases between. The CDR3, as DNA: TGTGCCAGCAGCGGCATCTCGATTTTGGCCCGCGAGCAGTACTTC. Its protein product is CASSGISILAREQYF.